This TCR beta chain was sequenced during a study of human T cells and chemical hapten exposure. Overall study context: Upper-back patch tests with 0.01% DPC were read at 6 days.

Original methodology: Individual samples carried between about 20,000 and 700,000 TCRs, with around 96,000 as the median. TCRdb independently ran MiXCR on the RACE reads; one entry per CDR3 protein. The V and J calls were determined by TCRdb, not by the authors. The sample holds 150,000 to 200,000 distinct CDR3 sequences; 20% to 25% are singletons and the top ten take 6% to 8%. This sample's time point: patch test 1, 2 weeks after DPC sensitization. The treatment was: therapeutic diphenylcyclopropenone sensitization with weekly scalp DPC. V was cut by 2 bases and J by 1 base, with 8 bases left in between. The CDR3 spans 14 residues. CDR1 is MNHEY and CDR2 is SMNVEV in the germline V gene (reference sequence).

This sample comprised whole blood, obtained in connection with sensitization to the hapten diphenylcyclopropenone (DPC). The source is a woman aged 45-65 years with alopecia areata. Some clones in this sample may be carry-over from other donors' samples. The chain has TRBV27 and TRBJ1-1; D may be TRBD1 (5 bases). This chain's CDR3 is CASSLRGANTEAFF. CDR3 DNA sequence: TGTGCCAGCAGTTTAAGGGGAGCGAACACTGAAGCTTTCTTT.